The rows below give T cell receptor beta chains drawn from one sample of a study of sequential checkpoint blockade in melanoma. Clones were read by immunoSEQ multiplex PCR, and TCRdb kept only the in-frame ones, dropping some. The data show under 20,000 clones, with about 86% seen just once and 36% held by the top ten. Material: CD8+ T cells sorted from blood (inferred from file names), obtained from a patient given nivolumab and ipilimumab in sequence. These receptors originate from a human donor with melanoma. The CDR3 runs from the conserved cysteine through the conserved F or W. Each record gives: clone size, V gene, J gene, D gene, CDR3 protein, CDR3 DNA. The D gene is left open where the match is weak. Only part of the rows carry a size: once, few, many, or a class if the clone is expanded.

.	TRBV6-6	TRBJ1-4	.	CASSYVREKLFF	TGTGCCAGCAGTTACGTGAGGGAAAAACTGTTTTTT
.	TRBV19	TRBJ1-2	TRBD1	CASSIGSGTGYGYTF	TGTGCCAGTAGTATAGGGTCCGGGACAGGGTATGGCTACACCTTC
.	TRBV2	TRBJ2-7	.	CASTRQDSYEQYF	TGTGCCAGCACGAGACAGGACTCCTACGAGCAGTACTTC
.	TRBV10-1	TRBJ2-5	.	CASSESLETQYF	TGCGCCAGCAGTGAGTCCCTTGAGACCCAGTACTTC
.	TRBV15	TRBJ1-2	.	CATSSRLDSSGYTF	TGTGCCACCAGCAGCAGACTTGACAGCAGCGGCTACACCTTC
.	TRBV5-1	TRBJ2-5	.	CASSFLGQRHQETQYF	TGCGCCAGCAGTTTCCTGGGGCAACGGCACCAAGAGACCCAGTACTTC
.	TRBV14	TRBJ1-2	.	CASSQDPGGYGYTF	TGTGCCAGCAGCCAAGACCCAGGAGGCTATGGCTACACCTTC
.	TRBV9	TRBJ1-6	TRBD1	CASNPTGETNSPLHF	TGTGCCAGCAACCCGACAGGGGAAACGAATTCACCCCTCCACTTT
.	TRBV5-6	TRBJ2-1	TRBD1	CASSLSTGGDFNNEQFF	TGTGCCAGCAGCTTATCGACAGGGGGGGATTTTAACAATGAGCAGTTCTTC
once	TRBV5-1	TRBJ2-5	.	CASSTLRGGGGTGRRETQYF	TGCGCCAGCAGTACCCTCCGAGGGGGAGGGGGGACAGGTCGGCGGGAGACCCAGTACTTC
.	TRBV4-1	TRBJ2-7	.	CASSQDPPYEQYF	TGCGCCAGCAGCCAAGATCCTCCTTACGAGCAGTACTTC
once	TRBV13	TRBJ2-5	TRBD2	CASSSGLAGVEQYF	TGTGCCAGCAGCTCGGGACTAGCGGGAGTTGAGCAGTACTTC
once	TRBV19	TRBJ1-5	.	CASRQPNQPQHF	TGTGCCAGTAGACAGCCAAATCAGCCCCAGCATTTT
once	TRBV5-8	TRBJ2-1	.	CASSEWTHSYNEQFF	TGTGCCAGCAGCGAATGGACACACTCTTACAATGAGCAGTTCTTC
.	TRBV9	TRBJ2-2	.	CASSGGLALNTGELFF	TGTGCCAGCAGCGGCGGATTAGCGCTGAACACCGGGGAGCTGTTTTTT
.	TRBV4-1	TRBJ1-6	.	CASSQGANSPLHF	TGCGCCAGCAGCCAGGGGGCGAATTCACCCCTCCACTTT
.	TRBV28	TRBJ1-4	TRBD1	CASSLDRGYEKLFF	TGTGCCAGCAGCCTCGACAGGGGCTATGAAAAACTGTTTTTT
.	TRBV9	TRBJ2-4	.	CASSPLAGGKNIQYF	TGTGCCAGCAGCCCCTTGGCGGGCGGTAAAAACATTCAGTACTTC
.	TRBV4-1	TRBJ1-1	TRBD1	CASSLLGGADTEAFF	TGCGCCAGCAGCCTCCTAGGGGGCGCCGACACTGAAGCTTTCTTT
.	TRBV5-6	TRBJ1-2	.	CASTLANYGYTF	TGTGCCAGCACCCTAGCTAACTATGGCTACACCTTC
.	TRBV19	TRBJ2-7	TRBD1	CASSIDGTGHYEQYF	TGTGCCAGTAGTATAGACGGGACAGGACACTACGAGCAGTACTTC
.	TRBV6-5	TRBJ1-4	TRBD1	CASSPSDRTNEKLFF	TGTGCCAGCAGTCCCTCGGACAGGACTAATGAAAAACTGTTTTTT